Below are 15 T cell receptor beta chains sequenced from a single sample in a study of control samples from healthy donors and cancer patients. The assay was immunoSEQ multiplex PCR, and TCRdb's table has in-frame clones only and misses some. The data contain about 140,000 clones, 91% of them singletons. Material for sequencing was blood. The receptors derive from a man aged 18 to 35 in good health.

The rearrangement uses TRBV4-2 and TRBJ2-7; weak D call: TRBD1 (5 bases). CDR1 is LGHNA, CDR2 YNFKEQ, per germline. The CDR3 spans 13 residues. V gave up 8 bases and J gave up 7 bases, with 18 bases separating them. The chain's CDR3 is CASAWGSPEEQYF. As DNA, the CDR3 is TGTGCCAGCGCTTGGGGCTCCCCTGAAGAGCAGTACTTC.

In regard to this clone: At one of its ends the junction is not consistent with the germline gene, which may arise from a read error. The CDR3 DNA is TGCGATGGGACGACCTATGGCTACACCTTC. It yields the protein CDGTTYGYTF. The V and J genes are TRBV4-2 and TRBJ1-2, with D tentatively TRBD1 (5 bases). This CDR3 comprises 10 residues. Germline V CDR1 and CDR2: LGHNA, YNFKEQ.

The gene calls are TRBV5-4 and TRBJ1-1; D not resolved. Trimming removed 4 bases from V and 2 bases from J, with 12 bases in between. This CDR3 region has 14 residues. CDR1 and CDR2 (germline): SGHNT, YYREEE (reference sequence). The CDR3 sequence is CASSLLTQNTEAFF. For the CDR3, the DNA is TGTGCCAGCAGCCTCCTAACACAAAACACTGAAGCTTTCTTT. Full variable domain (missing parts from reference TRBV5-4 and TRBJ1-1): ETGVTQSPTHLIKTRGQQVTLRCSSQSGHNTVSWYQQALGQGPQFIFQYYREEENGRGNFPPRFSGLQFPNYSSELNVNALELDDSALYLCASSLLTQNTEAFFGQGTRLTVV.

This clone was detected only once. CDR3 loop: CASKKTGVTTNYGYTF. Here the CDR3 DNA reads TGTGCCAGCAAGAAAACAGGGGTAACCACTAACTATGGCTACACCTTC. This chain uses TRBV27 with TRBJ1-2, with 7 bases aligning to TRBD1. J was trimmed by 0 bases and V by 7 bases; bases with no gene match: 11. CDR3 size: 16 residues. The germline V gene has CDR1 MNHEY and CDR2 SMNVEV (reference sequence).

The chain has TRBV7-2 and TRBJ1-2; TRBD1 aligns across 12 bases. CDR3 length: 16 amino acids. Germline trimming cut 4 bases from V and 2 bases from J; bases unmatched to any gene: 5. Germline-derived CDR1 and CDR2 are SGHTA and FQGNSA. The CDR3 sequence is CASSSTGTGGNYGYTF. DNA of the CDR3: TGTGCCAGCAGCTCGACCGGGACAGGGGGCAACTATGGCTACACCTTC.

This clone showed up just once. The rearrangement joins TRBV19 to TRBJ2-6, with no clear D. The CDR3 runs to 15 residues. V was trimmed by 5 bases and J by 0 bases, leaving 8 bases between them. Germline CDR1 and CDR2: LNHDA and SQIVND (reference sequence). CDR3 bases: TGTGCCAGTAGTTACCAGATCTCTGGGGCCAACGTCCTGACTTTC. Its translation is CASSYQISGANVLTF.

J is TRBJ1-6 and V is TRBV4-2; D not resolved. The V gene's germline CDR1 is LGHNA and CDR2 YNFKEQ. Trimming shortened V by 5 bases and J by 9 bases, and 11 bases separated the two germline ends. This CDR3 region has 13 residues. For the CDR3, the DNA is TGTGCCAGCAGCTCCGATGGCTCTTCACCCCTCCACTTT. Translation: CASSSDGSSPLHF.

V and J are TRBV6-2 or TRBV6-3 and TRBJ2-3; 7 bases line up with TRBD1. Germline values: CDR1 MNHEY, CDR2 SVGEGT. J lost 6 bases, V lost 2 bases, and 8 bases had no gene match. The CDR3 runs 15 residues. CDR3 amino acids: CASSYPRQGEDTQYF. In nucleotides, the CDR3 is TGTGCCAGCAGTTACCCCCGACAGGGTGAGGATACGCAGTATTTT.

This clone was recorded only once. The V gene is TRBV7-7, the J gene TRBJ2-1; D possibly corresponds to TRBD2 (8 bases). V was pared by 1 base and J by 6 bases, with 19 bases between. The CDR3 has 17 amino acids. Looked up from germline, CDR1 is SSHAT and CDR2 is FNYEAQ (reference sequence). In nucleotides, the CDR3 is TGTGCCAGCAGCTTAGGGACTAGCTCACAGGGGCGCAATGAGCAGTTCTTC. This translates into CASSLGTSSQGRNEQFF.

This clone was picked up one time. The CDR3, as DNA: TGTGCCAGTAACCCCGGGACTAGCGGGGGGGCCAAAAACATTCAGTACTTC. Protein sequence: CASNPGTSGGAKNIQYF. V usage is TRBV19 and J usage is TRBJ2-4; 15 bases match TRBD2. The CDR3 length is 17 residues. Germline assignment: CDR1 LNHDA and CDR2 SQIVND (reference sequence). After removal of 7 bases from V and 1 base from J, the junction contained 5 bases not matched to a gene.

The chain recombines TRBV3-1 (or the pseudogene TRBV3-2) with TRBJ2-7; TRBD2 is a possible D gene (5 bases). The CDR3 sequence is 14 residues long. V lost 4 bases and J lost 0, with 10 bases in between. Germline V CDR1 and CDR2: LGHDT, YNNKEL (reference sequence). CDR3 amino acids: CASSLPGNSYEQYF. In nucleotides, the CDR3 is TGTGCCAGCAGCCTTCCCGGGAACTCCTACGAGCAGTACTTC.

The J gene is TRBJ2-6, the V gene TRBV7-9; D is undetermined. This CDR3 comprises 19 residues. Trimming removed 4 bases from V and 0 bases from J, with 19 bases in between. Germline lookup yields CDR1 SEHNR and CDR2 FQNEAQ (reference sequence). The CDR3 sequence: CASSSKPGPRISGANVLTF. The CDR3 DNA sequence: TGTGCCAGCAGCTCAAAACCGGGCCCCAGGATCTCTGGGGCCAACGTCCTGACTTTC.

The V gene is TRBV3-1 (or the pseudogene TRBV3-2), the J gene TRBJ2-5; 7 positions match TRBD2. The CDR3 is made up of 14 amino acids. The germline V gene has CDR1 LGHDT and CDR2 YNNKEL (reference sequence). With 0 bases clipped from V and 11 bases from J, the junction kept 9 bases outside the gene matches. The CDR3 nucleotides are TGTGCCAGCAGCCAAGATCTAGTTGCGGGGGTACAGTACTTC. It translates to CASSQDLVAGVQYF.

This chain links TRBV5-5 with TRBJ2-7; weak D call: TRBD1 (6 bases). CDR1 and CDR2 (germline): SGHKS, YYEKEE (reference sequence). This CDR3 region has 15 residues. V was cut by 4 bases and J by 2 bases, with 16 bases left in between. CDR3 in amino acids: CASSPRAGETYEQYF. Written as DNA, the CDR3 is TGTGCCAGCAGCCCTCGGGCAGGGGAAACCTACGAGCAGTACTTC.

The chain carries TRBV19 and TRBJ1-3; D unclear. Deletions cut 10 bases from V and 0 bases from J, with 10 bases between. Germline CDR1 LNHDA, CDR2 SQIVND (reference sequence). This CDR3 spans 13 amino acids. The CDR3 loop reads CATQMSSGNTIYF. As DNA, the CDR3 is TGTGCCACACAAATGAGCTCTGGAAACACCATATATTTT.